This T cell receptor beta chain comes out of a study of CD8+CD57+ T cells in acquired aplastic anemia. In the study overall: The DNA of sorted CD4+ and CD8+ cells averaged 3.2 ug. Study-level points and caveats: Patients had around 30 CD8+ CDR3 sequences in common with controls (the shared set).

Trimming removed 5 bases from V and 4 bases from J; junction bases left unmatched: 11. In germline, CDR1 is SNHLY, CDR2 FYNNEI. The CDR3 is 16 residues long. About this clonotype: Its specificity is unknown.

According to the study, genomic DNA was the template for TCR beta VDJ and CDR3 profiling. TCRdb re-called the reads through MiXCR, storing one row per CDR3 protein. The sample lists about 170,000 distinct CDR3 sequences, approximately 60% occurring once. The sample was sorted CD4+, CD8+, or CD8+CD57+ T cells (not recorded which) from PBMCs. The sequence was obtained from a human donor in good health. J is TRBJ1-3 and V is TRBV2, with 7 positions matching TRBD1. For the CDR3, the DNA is TGTGCCAGCAGTTACAGAGGACAGGAATGGGGAAACACCATATATTTT. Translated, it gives CASSYRGQEWGNTIYF.